The source of this T cell receptor (beta chain) is a study of T cells in Graves' hyperthyroidism and ophthalmopathy. CDR3 length: 15 residues. V was clipped by 1 base and J by 6 bases; unmatched bases: 4. Germline V gives CDR1 KGHSH, CDR2 LQKENI. TCR beta CDR3 region amplification was performed from RNA transcripts. First-round RT-PCR targeting the TCR CDR3 was performed with the HTBI primer set. TCRdb ran MiXCR on the multiplex PCR reads and lists one entry per CDR3 protein. The sample yields 300,000 to 450,000 distinct CDR3 sequences, less than 15% seen once. This sequence was found in a woman aged 18 to 35 with Graves' hyperthyroidism. The chain recombines TRBV18 with TRBJ2-2, with 8 bases fitting TRBD1. The material sequenced was blood. This CDR3 is CASSPQGQGSGELFF. For the CDR3, the DNA is TGTGCCAGCTCACCACAAGGACAGGGATCCGGGGAGCTGTTTTTT.